This TCR beta chain was captured in a study of OX40 agonist ivuxolimab in advanced cancers. Overall study context: Intravenous ivuxolimab was administered to patients every 2 weeks at 0.01 to 10 mg/kg. Subjects had a mean age of about 65 years, with a range of roughly 23 to 80; around 80% were male. The study reported partial responses in three patients: one hepatocellular carcinoma, two cutaneous melanoma.

Germline loops: CDR1 SGHRS, CDR2 YFSETQ. V shed 4 bases and J shed 3 bases, with 11 bases lying between them. The CDR3 sequence is 13 residues long. The repertoire was sequenced with immunoSEQ multiplex PCR; TCRdb's copy has only in-frame clones and lacks some. Of 66,000 or so clones listed, more than 60% are singletons. This rearrangement joins TRBV5-1 to TRBJ2-7, with D possibly TRBD1 on 6 matching bases. Sample: CD4+ or CD8+ T cells sorted from blood, taken in a trial of the OX40 agonist ivuxolimab. This receptor was identified in an adult with an advanced solid tumor such as melanoma, head and neck, liver or kidney cancer. CDR3 sequence (DNA): TGCGCCAGCAGCCCGGACAGTGTCTACGAGCAGTACTTC. Amino acids: CASSPDSVYEQYF.